Listed here are 4 T cell receptor beta chains from one sample, sequenced in a study of cytomegalovirus exposure and HLA in healthy donors. The assay was immunoSEQ multiplex PCR, and TCRdb's table has in-frame clones only and misses some. Counted here are just under 75,000 clones, around 94% occurring once; the ten biggest clones make up 3.2%. Material: PBMCs. These receptors were obtained from a woman in her late teens or twenties in good health and CMV-seropositive.

This chain uses TRBV7-2 with TRBJ2-5; D is perhaps TRBD2 (6 bases). Per the germline V gene, CDR1 is SGHTA and CDR2 is FQGNSA. Trimming took off 1 base at V and 2 bases at J, with 14 bases between the two ends. The CDR3 runs 16 residues. The DNA of the CDR3 is TGTGCCAGCAGCTTAGGGAGGGTGGGGGGACAAGAGACCCAGTACTTC. Its protein product is CASSLGRVGGQETQYF.

This clone showed up just once. The chain combines TRBV15 with TRBJ2-7; 7 bases line up with TRBD1. The germline V gene has CDR1 LNHNV and CDR2 YYDKDF (reference sequence). Trimming took 3 bases from V and 6 from J; bases not matched to a gene: 8. The CDR3 is 14 amino acids. The CDR3 DNA reads TGTGCCACCAGCAGTGGGGACAGCAGAGGCGAGCAGTACTTC. Translation: CATSSGDSRGEQYF.

The V and J genes are TRBV27 and TRBJ1-2; maybe TRBD1 (5 bases). The germline V gene encodes CDR1 MNHEY and CDR2 SMNVEV (reference sequence). This CDR3 contains 15 residues. In DNA form, the CDR3 reads TGTGCTGTTGGCCAAAGTGACAGCTTATACTATGGCTACACCTTC. Its translation: CAVGQSDSLYYGYTF.

V usage is TRBV4-1 and J usage is TRBJ2-7, with a possible D match to TRBD2 (6 bases). This CDR3 region has 17 residues. Germline-derived CDR1 and CDR2 are MGHRA and YSYEKL. The V gene lost 2 bases and the J gene lost 2 bases, with 19 bases spanning the gap. The chain's CDR3 is CASSQIFTGWRAYEQYF. CDR3 coding DNA: TGCGCCAGCAGCCAAATCTTTACTGGCTGGAGGGCCTACGAGCAGTACTTC.